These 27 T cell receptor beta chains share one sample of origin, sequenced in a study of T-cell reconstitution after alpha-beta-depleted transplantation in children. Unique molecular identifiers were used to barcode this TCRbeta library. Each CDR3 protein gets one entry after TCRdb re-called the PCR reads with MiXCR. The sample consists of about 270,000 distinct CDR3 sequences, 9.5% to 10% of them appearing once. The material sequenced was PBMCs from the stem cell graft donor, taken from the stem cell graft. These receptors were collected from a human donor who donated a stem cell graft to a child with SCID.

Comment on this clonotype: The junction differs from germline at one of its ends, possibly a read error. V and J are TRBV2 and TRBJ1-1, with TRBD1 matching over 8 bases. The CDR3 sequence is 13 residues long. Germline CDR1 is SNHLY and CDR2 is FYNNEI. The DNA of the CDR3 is TGTGCCAGCAGGGAAGACAGGGGCACTGAAGCTTTCTTT. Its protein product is CASREDRGTEAFF.

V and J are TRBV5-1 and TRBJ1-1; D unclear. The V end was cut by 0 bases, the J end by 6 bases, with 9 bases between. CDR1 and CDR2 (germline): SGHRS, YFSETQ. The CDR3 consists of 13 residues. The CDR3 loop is CASSLEGWAEAFF. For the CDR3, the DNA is TGCGCCAGCAGCTTGGAGGGATGGGCTGAAGCTTTCTTT. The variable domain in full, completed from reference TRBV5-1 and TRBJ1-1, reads KAGVTQTPRYLIKTRGQQVTLSCSPISGHRSVSWYQQTPGQGLQFLFEYFSETQRNKGNFPGRFSGRQFSNSRSEMNVSTLELGDSALYLCASSLEGWAEAFFGQGTRLTVV.

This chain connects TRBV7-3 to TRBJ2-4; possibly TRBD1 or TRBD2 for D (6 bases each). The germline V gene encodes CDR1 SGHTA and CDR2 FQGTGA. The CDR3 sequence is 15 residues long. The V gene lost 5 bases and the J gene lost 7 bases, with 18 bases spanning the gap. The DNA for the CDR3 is TGTGCCAGCAGCCCAGCCGGGGGCGCGAATAACATTCAGTACTTC. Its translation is CASSPAGGANNIQYF.

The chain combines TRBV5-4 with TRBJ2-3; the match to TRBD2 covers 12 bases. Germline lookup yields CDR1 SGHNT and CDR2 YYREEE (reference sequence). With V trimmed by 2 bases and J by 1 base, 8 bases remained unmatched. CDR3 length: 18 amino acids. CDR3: CASSFGLAGQSGTDTQYF. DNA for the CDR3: TGTGCCAGCAGCTTCGGACTAGCGGGGCAGAGTGGCACAGATACGCAGTATTTT.

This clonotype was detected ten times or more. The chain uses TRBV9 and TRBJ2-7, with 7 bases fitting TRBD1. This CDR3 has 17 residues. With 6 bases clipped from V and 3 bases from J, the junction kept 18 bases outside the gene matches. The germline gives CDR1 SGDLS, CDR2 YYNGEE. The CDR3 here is CASTIMTKTGKNYEQYF. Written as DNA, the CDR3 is TGTGCCAGCACCATCATGACGAAGACAGGGAAGAACTACGAGCAGTACTTC.

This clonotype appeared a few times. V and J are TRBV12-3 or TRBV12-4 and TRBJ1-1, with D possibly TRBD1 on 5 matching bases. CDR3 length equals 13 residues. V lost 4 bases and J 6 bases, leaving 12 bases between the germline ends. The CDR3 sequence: CASSSGLVAEAFF. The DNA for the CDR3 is TGTGCCAGCAGTTCAGGGTTGGTAGCTGAAGCTTTCTTT.

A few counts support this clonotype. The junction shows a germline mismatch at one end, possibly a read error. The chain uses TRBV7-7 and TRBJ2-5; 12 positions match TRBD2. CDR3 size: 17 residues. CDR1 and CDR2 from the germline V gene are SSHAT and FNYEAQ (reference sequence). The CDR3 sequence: CASSLRLAGANQETQYF. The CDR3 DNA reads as TGTGCTAGCAGCTTAAGACTAGCGGGGGCCAACCAAGAGACCCAGTACTTC.

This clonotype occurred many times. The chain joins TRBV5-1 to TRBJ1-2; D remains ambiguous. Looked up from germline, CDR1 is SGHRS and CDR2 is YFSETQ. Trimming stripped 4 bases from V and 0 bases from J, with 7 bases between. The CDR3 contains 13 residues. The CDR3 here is CASSGSTNYGYTF. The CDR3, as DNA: TGCGCCAGCAGCGGCAGTACTAACTATGGCTACACCTTC.

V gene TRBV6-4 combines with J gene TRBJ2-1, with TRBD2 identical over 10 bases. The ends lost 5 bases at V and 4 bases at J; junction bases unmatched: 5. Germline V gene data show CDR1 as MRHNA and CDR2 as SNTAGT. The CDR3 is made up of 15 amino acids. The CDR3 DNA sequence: TGTGCCAGCAGTACAAGCGGGGGGGAATACAATGAGCAGTTCTTC. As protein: CASSTSGGEYNEQFF.

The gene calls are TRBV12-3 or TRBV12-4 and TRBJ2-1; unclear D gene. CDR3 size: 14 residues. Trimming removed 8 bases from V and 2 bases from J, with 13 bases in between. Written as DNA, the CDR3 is TGTGCCAGCCTAACCGCTAACACCTACAATGAGCAGTTCTTC. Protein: CASLTANTYNEQFF.

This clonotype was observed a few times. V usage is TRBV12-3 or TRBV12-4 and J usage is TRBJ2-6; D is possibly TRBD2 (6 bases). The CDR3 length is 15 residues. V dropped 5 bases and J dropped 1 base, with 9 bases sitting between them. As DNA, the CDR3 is TGTGCCAGCAGTCCAGGGAGGTCTGGGGCCAACGTCCTGACTTTC. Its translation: CASSPGRSGANVLTF.

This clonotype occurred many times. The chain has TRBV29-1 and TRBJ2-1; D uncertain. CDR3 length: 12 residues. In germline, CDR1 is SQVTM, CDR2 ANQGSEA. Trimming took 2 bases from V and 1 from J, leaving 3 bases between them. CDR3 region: CSVELSYNEQFF. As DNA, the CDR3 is TGCAGCGTTGAACTATCCTACAATGAGCAGTTCTTC.

CDR3 sequence: CSVEIGVWEQYF. The CDR3 DNA reads as TGCAGCGTGGAAATAGGGGTGTGGGAGCAGTACTTC. The chain combines TRBV29-1 with TRBJ2-7; the D gene is possibly TRBD1 (5 bases). The germline gives CDR1 SQVTM, CDR2 ANQGSEA. This CDR3 spans 12 amino acids. Trimming stripped 6 bases from V and 7 bases from J, with 16 bases between.

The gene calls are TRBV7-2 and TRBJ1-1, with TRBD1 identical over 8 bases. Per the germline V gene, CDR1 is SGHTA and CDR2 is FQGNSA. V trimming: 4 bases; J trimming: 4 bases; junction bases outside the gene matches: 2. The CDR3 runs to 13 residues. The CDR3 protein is CASSYDRGTEAFF. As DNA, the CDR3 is TGTGCCAGCAGCTATGACAGGGGCACTGAAGCTTTCTTT.

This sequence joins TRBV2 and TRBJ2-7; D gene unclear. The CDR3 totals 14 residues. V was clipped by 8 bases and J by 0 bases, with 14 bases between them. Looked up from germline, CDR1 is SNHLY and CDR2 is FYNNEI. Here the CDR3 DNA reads TGTGCCAGCGGGGTGGTTCGGATCTCCTACGAGCAGTACTTC. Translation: CASGVVRISYEQYF. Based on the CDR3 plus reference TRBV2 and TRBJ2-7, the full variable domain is EPEVTQTPSHQVTQMGQEVILRCVPISNHLYFYWYRQILGQKVEFLVSFYNNEISEKSEIFDDQFSVERPDGSNFTLKIRSTKLEDSAMYFCASGVVRISYEQYFGPGTRLTVT.

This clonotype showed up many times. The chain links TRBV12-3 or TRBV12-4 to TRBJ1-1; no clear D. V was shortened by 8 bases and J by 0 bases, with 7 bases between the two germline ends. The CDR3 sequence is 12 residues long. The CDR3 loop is CASGRMNTEAFF. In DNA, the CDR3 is TGTGCCAGCGGACGGATGAACACTGAAGCTTTCTTT.

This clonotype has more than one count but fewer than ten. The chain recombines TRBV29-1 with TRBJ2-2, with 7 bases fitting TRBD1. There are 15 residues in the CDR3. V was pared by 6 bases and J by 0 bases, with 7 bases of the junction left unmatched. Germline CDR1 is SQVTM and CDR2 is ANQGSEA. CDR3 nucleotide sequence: TGCAGCGTGCCGGCAGGGGGAGCGAACACCGGGGAGCTGTTTTTT. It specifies CSVPAGGANTGELFF.

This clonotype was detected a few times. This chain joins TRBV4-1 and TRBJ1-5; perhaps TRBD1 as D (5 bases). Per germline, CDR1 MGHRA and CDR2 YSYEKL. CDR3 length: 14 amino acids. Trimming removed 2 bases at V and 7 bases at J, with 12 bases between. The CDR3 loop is CASSQNRLSQPQHF. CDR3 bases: TGCGCCAGCAGCCAAAACAGGCTCAGCCAGCCCCAGCATTTT.

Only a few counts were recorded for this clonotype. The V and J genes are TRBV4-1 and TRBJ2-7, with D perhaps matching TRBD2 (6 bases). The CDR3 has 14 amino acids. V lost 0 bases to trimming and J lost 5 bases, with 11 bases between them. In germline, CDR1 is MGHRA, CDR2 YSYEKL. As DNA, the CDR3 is TGCGCCAGCAGCCAAGAGGGGGGACGGAACGAGCAGTACTTC. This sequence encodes CASSQEGGRNEQYF.

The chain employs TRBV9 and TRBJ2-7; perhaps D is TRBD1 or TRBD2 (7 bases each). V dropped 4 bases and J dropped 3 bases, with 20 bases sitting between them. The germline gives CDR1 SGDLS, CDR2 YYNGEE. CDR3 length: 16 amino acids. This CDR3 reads CASSPRGGGGDYEQYF. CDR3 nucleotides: TGTGCCAGCAGCCCTCGAGGGGGCGGGGGAGACTACGAGCAGTACTTC.

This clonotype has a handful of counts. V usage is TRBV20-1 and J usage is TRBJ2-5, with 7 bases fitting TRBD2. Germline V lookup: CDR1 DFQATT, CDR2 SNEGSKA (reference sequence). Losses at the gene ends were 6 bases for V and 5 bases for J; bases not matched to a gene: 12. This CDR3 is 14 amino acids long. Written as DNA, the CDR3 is TGCAGTGCGTCGACTAGCCCTCGTTCTGAGACCCAGTACTTC. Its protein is CSASTSPRSETQYF.

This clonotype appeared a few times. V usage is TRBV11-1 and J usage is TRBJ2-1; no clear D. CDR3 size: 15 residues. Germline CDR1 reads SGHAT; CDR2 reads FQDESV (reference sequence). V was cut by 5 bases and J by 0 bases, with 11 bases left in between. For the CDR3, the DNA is TGTGCCAGCAGCCCTGCCGGGCTCTCCTACAATGAGCAGTTCTTC. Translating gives CASSPAGLSYNEQFF. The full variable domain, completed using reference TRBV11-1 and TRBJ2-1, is EAEVAQSPRYKITEKSQAVAFWCDPISGHATLYWYRQILGQGPELLVQFQDESVVDDSQLPKDRFSAERLKGVDSTLKIQPAELGDSAMYLCASSPAGLSYNEQFFGPGTRLTVL.

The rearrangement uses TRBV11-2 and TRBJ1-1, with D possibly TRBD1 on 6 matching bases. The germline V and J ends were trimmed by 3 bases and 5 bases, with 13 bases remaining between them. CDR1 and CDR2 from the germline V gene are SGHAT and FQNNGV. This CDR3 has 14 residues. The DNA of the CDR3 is TGTGCCAGCAGCTTGGGACACCCGGGGACTGAAGCTTTCTTT. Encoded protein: CASSLGHPGTEAFF.

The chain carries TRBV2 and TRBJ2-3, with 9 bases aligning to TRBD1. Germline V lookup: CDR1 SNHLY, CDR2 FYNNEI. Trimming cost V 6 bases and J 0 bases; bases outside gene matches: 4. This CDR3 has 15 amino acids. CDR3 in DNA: TGTGCCAGCAGGGGGACAGGGTCTAGCACAGATACGCAGTATTTT. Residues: CASRGTGSSTDTQYF.

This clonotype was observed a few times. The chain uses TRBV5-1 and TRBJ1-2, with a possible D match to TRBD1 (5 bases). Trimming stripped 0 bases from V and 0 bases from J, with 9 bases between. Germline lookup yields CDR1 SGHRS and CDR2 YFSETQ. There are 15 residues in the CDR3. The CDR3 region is CASSLETVANYGYTF. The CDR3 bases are TGCGCCAGCAGCTTGGAGACAGTAGCTAACTATGGCTACACCTTC. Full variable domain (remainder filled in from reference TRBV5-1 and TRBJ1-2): KAGVTQTPRYLIKTRGQQVTLSCSPISGHRSVSWYQQTPGQGLQFLFEYFSETQRNKGNFPGRFSGRQFSNSRSEMNVSTLELGDSALYLCASSLETVANYGYTFGSGTRLTVV.

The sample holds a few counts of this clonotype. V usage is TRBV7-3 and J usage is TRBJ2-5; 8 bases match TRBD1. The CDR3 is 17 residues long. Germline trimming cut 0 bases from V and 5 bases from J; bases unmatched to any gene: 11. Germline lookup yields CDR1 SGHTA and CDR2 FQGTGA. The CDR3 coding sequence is TGTGCCAGCAGCTTAACAGGTTCCCAGGGGGCAGTGGAGACCCAGTACTTC. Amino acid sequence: CASSLTGSQGAVETQYF.

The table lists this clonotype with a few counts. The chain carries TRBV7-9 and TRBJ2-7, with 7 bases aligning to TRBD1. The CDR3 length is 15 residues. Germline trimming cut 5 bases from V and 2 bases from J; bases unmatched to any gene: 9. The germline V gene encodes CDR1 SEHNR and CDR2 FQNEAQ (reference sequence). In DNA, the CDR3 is TGTGCCAGCAGCAGAAGTTGGGACAGAGCCTACGAGCAGTACTTC. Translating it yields CASSRSWDRAYEQYF.